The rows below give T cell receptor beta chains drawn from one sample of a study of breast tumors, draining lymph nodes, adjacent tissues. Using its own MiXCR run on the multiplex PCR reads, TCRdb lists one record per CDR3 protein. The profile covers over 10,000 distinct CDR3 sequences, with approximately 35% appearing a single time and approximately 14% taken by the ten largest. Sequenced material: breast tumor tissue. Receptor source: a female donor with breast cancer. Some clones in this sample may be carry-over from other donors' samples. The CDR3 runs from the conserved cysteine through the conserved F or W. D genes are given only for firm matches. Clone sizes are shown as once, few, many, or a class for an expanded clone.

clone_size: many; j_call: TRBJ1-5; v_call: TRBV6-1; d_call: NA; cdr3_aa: CASSEGINQPQHF; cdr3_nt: TGTGCCAGCAGTGAGGGCATCAATCAGCCCCAGCATTTT
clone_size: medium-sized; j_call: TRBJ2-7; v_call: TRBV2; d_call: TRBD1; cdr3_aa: CASSSPGTGMREQYF; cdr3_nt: TGTGCCAGCAGCTCACCCGGGACAGGGATGCGCGAGCAGTACTTC
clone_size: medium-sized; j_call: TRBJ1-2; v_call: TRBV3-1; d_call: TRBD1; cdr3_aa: CASSSYRGGYTF; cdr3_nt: TGTGCCAGCAGCTCTTACAGGGGTGGCTACACCTTC
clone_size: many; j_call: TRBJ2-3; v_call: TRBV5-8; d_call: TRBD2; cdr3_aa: CASSTGTSQLDTQYF; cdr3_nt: TGTGCCAGCAGCACCGGGACTAGCCAGCTGGATACGCAGTATTTT
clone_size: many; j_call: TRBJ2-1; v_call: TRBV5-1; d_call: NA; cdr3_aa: CASSPGWGTDNEQFF; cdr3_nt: TGCGCCAGCAGCCCGGGCTGGGGAACAGACAATGAGCAGTTCTTC
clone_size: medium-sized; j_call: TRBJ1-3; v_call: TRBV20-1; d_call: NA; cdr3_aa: CSAKQAVSGNTIYF; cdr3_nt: TGCAGTGCCAAGCAGGCAGTCTCTGGAAACACCATATATTTT
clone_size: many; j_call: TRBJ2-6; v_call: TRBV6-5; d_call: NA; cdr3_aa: CASGKRANVLTF; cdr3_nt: TGTGCCAGCGGGAAAAGGGCCAACGTCCTGACTTTC
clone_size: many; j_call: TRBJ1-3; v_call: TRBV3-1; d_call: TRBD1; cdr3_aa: CASSQGTGGRSGNTIYF; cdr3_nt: TGTGCCAGCAGCCAAGGGACAGGGGGACGTTCCGGAAACACCATATATTTT
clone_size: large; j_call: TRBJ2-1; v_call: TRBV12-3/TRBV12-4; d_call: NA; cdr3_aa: CASSLGRTWDFNNEQFF; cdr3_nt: TGTGCCAGCAGTTTAGGTCGAACGTGGGACTTTAACAATGAGCAGTTCTTC
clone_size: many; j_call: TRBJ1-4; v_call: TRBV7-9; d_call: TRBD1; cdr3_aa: CASSRQGGNEKLFF; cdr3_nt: TGTGCCAGCAGCAGACAGGGCGGTAATGAAAAACTGTTTTTT
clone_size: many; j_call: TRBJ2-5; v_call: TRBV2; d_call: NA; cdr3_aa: CASSADSHQETQYF; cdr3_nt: TGTGCCAGCAGTGCCGACAGCCACCAAGAGACCCAGTACTTC
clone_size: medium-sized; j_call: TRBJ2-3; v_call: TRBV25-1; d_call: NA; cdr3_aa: CASSDTPTDTQYF; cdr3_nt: TGTGCCAGCAGTGACACCCCCACAGATACGCAGTATTTT
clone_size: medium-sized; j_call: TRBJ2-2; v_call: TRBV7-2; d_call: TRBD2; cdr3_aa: CASSLAGGPVGELFF; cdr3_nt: TGTGCCAGCAGCCTAGCGGGAGGGCCGGTCGGGGAGCTGTTTTTT
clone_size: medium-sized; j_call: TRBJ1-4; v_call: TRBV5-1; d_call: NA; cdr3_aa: CASSRAGDGEKLFF; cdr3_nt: TGCGCCAGCAGCCGGGCAGGGGACGGTGAAAAACTGTTTTTT
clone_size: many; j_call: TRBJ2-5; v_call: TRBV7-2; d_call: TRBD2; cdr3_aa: CASSSSGIQETQYF; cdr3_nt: TGTGCCAGCAGCTCTAGCGGGATCCAAGAGACCCAGTACTTC